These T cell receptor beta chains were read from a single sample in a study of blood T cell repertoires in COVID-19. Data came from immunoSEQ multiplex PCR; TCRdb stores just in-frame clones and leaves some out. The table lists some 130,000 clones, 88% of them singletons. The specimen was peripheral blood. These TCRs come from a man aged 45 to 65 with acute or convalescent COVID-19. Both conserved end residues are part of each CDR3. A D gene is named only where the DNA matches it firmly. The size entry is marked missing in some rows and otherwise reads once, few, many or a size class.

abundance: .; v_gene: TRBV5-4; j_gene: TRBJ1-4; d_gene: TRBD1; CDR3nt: TGTGCCAGCAGCGAACCCCGGGACAGGGGGCATCAGGTAACTAATGAAAAACTGTTTTTT; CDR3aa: CASSEPRDRGHQVTNEKLFF
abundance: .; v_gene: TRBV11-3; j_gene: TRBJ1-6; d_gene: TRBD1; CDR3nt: TGTGCCAGCAGCTTAGATCGGACAGGACGAGGGGGTCGGGGTTCACCCCTCCACTTT; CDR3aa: CASSLDRTGRGGRGSPLHF
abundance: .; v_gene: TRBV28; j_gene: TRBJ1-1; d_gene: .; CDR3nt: TGTGCCAGCAGTTTAGGGGGGGGTACTGAAGCTTTCTTT; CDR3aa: CASSLGGGTEAFF
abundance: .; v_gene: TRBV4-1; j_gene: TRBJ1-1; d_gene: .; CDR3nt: TGCGCCAGCAGCCCTCGACTAAGAGACACTGAAGCTTTCTTT; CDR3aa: CASSPRLRDTEAFF
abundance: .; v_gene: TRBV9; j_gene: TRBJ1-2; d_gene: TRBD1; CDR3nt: TGTGCCAGCAGCGATGGACAGGGGGGAAACTATGGCTACACCTTC; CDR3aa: CASSDGQGGNYGYTF
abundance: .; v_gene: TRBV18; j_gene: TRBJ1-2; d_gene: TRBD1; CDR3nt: TGTGCCAGCTCACCACCCGGGACAGGGAACTATGGCTACACCTTC; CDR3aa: CASSPPGTGNYGYTF
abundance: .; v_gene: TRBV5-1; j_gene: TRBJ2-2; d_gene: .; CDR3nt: TGCGCCAGCAGCTTAATACAGGGTGGAAAACCAGCGGCCACCGGGGAGCTGTTTTTT; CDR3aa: CASSLIQGGKPAATGELFF
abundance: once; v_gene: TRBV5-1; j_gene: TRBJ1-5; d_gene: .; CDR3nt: TGCGCCAGCAGCCCCCTTGGGGAGAATCAGCCCCAGCATTTT; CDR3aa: CASSPLGENQPQHF
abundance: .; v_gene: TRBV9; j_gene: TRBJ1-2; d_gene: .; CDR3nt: TGTGCCAGCAGTACTCCAGGGGTAGATGGCTACACCTTC; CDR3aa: CASSTPGVDGYTF
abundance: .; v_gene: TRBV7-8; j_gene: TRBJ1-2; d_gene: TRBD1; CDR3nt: TGTGCCAGCAGCCGGACAGGGCTCTATGGCTACACCTTC; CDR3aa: CASSRTGLYGYTF
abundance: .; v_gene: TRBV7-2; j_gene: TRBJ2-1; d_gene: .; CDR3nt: TGTGCCAGCAGCAATTGGGGGCAATGGAATGAGCAGTTCTTC; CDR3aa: CASSNWGQWNEQFF
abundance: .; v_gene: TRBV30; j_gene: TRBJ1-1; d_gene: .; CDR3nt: TGTGCCTGGAGTGGCCTTAGGGGGAGAGACGCTTTCTTT; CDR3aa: CAWSGLRGRDAFF
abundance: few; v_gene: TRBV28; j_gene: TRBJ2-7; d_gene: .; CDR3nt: TGTGCCAGCATGCCGCGGGGTTGGGAGCAGTACTTC; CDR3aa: CASMPRGWEQYF
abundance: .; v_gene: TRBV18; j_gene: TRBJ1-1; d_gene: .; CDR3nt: TGTGCCAGCTCACCACCGGTTAACCGGGGGGCTGAAGCTTTCTTT; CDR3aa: CASSPPVNRGAEAFF
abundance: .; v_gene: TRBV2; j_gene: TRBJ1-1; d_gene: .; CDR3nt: TGTGCCAGCAGTTTCGACACTGAAGCTTTCTTT; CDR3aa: CASSFDTEAFF
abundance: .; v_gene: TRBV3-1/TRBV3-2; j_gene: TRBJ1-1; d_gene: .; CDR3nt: TGTGCCAGCAGCCAGTACGTGTCCGGGAGCACTGAAGCTTTCTTT; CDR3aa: CASSQYVSGSTEAFF
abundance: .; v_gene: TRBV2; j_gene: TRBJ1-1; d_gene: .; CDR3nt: TGTGCCAGCAGTGAAGCGCAGGGATCGAACACTGAAGCTTTCTTT; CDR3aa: CASSEAQGSNTEAFF
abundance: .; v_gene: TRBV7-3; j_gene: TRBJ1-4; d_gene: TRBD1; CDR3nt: TGTGCCAGCAGCCTAACAGGGGGCGGGAATGAAAAACTGTTTTTT; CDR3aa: CASSLTGGGNEKLFF
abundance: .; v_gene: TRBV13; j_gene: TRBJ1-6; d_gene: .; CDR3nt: TGTGCCAGCAGCTATGGTGGGACTTATAATTCACCCCTCCACTTT; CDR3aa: CASSYGGTYNSPLHF
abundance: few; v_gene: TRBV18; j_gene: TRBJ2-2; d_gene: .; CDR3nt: TGTGCCAGCTCACCAAGAGATGGGGAGCTGTTTTTT; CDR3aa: CASSPRDGELFF
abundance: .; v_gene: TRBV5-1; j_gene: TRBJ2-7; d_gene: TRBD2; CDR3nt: TGCGCCAGCAGCGGCCCGGGAGGGCGGACCTCCGAGCAGTACTTC; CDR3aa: CASSGPGGRTSEQYF
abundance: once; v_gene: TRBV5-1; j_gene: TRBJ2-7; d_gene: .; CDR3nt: TGCGCCAGCAGCTTGCTCCCGGGTCCCGGCTACGAGCAGTACTTC; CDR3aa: CASSLLPGPGYEQYF
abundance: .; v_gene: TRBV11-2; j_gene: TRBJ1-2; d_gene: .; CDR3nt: TGTGCCAGCAGCTTTCAGGGGAACTATGGCTACACCTTC; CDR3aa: CASSFQGNYGYTF
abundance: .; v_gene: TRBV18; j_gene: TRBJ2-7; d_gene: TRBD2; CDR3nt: TGTGCCAGCTCACCCCCTAGCGGGAGTGTCGACGAGCAGTACTTC; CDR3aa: CASSPPSGSVDEQYF
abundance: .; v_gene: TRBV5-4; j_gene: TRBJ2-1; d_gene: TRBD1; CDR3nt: TGTGCCAGCAGCCCTGGACAGGTCTCCTACAATGAGCAGTTCTTC; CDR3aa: CASSPGQVSYNEQFF
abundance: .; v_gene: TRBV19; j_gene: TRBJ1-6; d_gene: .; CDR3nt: TGTGCCAGTAGACGACAGTATAATTCACCCCTCCACTTT; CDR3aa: CASRRQYNSPLHF
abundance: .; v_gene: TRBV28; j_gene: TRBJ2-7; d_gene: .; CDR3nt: TGTGCCAGCAGTCCGGGCTCCTACGAGCAGTACTTC; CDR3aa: CASSPGSYEQYF
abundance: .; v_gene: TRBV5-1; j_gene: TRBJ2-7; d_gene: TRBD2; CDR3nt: TGCGCCAGCAGCTTTCTAGCGGGAGTGGGCGAGCAGTACTTC; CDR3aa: CASSFLAGVGEQYF
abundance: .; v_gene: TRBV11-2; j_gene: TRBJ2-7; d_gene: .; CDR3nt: TGTGCCAGCAGCTTAGATCGACAGGAGGCCTACGAGCAGTACTTC; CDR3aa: CASSLDRQEAYEQYF
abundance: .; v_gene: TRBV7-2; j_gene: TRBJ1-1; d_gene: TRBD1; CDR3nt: TGTGCCAGCAGCCCAGGACAGGGATTCTACACTGAAGCTTTCTTT; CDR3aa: CASSPGQGFYTEAFF
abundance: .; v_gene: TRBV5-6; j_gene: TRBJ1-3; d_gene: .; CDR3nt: TGTGCCAGCAGCTTGAGGCCAGGGGTGACGAACACCATATATTTT; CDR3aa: CASSLRPGVTNTIYF
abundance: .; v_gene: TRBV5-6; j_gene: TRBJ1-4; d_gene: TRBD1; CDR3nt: TGTGCCAGCGCCGACACGGGACAGGGGAGCTTCGGTGAAAAACTGTTTTTT; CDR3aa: CASADTGQGSFGEKLFF
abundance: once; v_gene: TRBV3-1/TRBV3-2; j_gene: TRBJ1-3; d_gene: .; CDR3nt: TGTGCCAGCAGCCCCAACCCAGGGCTTGGATCTGGAAACACCATATATTTT; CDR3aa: CASSPNPGLGSGNTIYF
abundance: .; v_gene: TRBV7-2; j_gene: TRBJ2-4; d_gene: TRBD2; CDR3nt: TGTGCCAGCAGCTTTTTAGCGGGGTGGAACATTCAGTACTTC; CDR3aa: CASSFLAGWNIQYF
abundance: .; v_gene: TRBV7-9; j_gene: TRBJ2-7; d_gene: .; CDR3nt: TGTGCCAGCAGCAAAACGGCTAGCAGAGCCTACGAGCAGTACTTC; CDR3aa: CASSKTASRAYEQYF
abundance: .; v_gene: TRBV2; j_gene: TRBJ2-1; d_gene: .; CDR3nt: TGTGCCAGCAGAGAATCTGGCGAGCAGTTCTTC; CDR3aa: CASRESGEQFF